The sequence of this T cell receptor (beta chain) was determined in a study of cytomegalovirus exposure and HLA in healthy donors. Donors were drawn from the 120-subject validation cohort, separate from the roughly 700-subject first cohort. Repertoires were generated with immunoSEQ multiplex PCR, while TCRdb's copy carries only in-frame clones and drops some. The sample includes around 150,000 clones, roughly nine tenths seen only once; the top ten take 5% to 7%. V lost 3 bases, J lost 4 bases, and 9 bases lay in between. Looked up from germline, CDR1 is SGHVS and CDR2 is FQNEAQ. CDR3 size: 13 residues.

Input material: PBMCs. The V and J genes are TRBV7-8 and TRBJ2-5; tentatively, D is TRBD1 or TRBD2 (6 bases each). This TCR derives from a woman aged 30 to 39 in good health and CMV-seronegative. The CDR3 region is CASSFGGRETQYF. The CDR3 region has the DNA TGTGCCAGCAGCTTTGGGGGGCGAGAGACCCAGTACTTC. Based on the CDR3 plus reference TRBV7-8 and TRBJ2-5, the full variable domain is GAGVSQSPRYKVAKRGQDVALRCDPISGHVSLFWYQQALGQGPEFLTYFQNEAQLDKSGLPSDRFFAERPEGSVSTLKIQRTQQEDSAVYLCASSFGGRETQYFGPGTRLLVL.